This TCR beta chain was identified during a study of OX40 agonist ivuxolimab in advanced cancers. This clone occurred once. Its antigen is not identified. Germline is not matched at one junction end, which may reflect a read error. Some clones are missing from TCRdb's copy, which holds only in-frame ones; the method was immunoSEQ multiplex PCR. The data contain 65,000 to 95,000 clones, about nine tenths of them singletons. The study's findings and limits: Relative to CD4+ cells, CD8+ T cells on average had more expanded clones.

The TCR originated in an adult with an advanced solid tumor such as melanoma, head and neck, liver or kidney cancer. The sequencing used CD4+ or CD8+ T cells sorted from blood, collected in a trial of the OX40 agonist ivuxolimab.

CDR3 sequence reads: CAGRGDTRGALEFF. The CDR3 DNA is TGTGCCGGGAGGGGGGACACGCGGGGGGCCTTGGAGTTCTTC. The chain has TRBV30 and TRBJ2-1, with 8 nucleotides matching TRBD2. Looked up from germline, CDR1 is GTSNPN and CDR2 is SVGIG (reference sequence). The CDR3 spans 14 residues.